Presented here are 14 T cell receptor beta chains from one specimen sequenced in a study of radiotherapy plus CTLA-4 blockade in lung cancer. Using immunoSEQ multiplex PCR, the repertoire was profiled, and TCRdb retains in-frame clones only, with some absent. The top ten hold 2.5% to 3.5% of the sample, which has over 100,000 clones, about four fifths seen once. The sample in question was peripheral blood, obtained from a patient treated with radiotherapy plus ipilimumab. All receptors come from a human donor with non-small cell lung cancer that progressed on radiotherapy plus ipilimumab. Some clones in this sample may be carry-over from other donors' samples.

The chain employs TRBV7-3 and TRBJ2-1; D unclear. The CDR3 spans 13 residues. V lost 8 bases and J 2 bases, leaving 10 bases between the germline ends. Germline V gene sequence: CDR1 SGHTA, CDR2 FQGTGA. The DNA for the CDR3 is TGTGCCAGCGCCATGGACCCCTACAATGAGCAGTTCTTC. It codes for CASAMDPYNEQFF. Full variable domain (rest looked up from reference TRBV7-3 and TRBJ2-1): GAGVSQTPSNKVTEKGKYVELRCDPISGHTALYWYRQSLGQGPEFLIYFQGTGAADDSGLPNDRFFAVRPEGSVSTLKIQRTERGDSAVYLCASAMDPYNEQFFGPGTRLTVL.

The CDR3 is CASSLGRLGEGGYTF. CDR3 bases: TGTGCCAGCAGCTTGGGAAGGTTGGGTGAAGGGGGCTACACCTTC. The chain links TRBV5-6 to TRBJ1-2; D not certain. Trimming stripped 0 bases from V and 8 bases from J, with 17 bases between. Germline-derived CDR1 and CDR2 are SGHDT and YYEEEE. The CDR3 runs 15 residues.

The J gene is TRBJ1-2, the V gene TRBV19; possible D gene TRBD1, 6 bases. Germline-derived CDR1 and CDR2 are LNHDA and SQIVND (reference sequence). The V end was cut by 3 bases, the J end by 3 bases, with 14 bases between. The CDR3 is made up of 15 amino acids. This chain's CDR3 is CASSIARRGDYGYTF. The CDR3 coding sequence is TGTGCCAGTAGTATCGCCCGGAGGGGGGACTATGGCTACACCTTC. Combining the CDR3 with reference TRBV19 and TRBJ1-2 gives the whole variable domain DGGITQSPKYLFRKEGQNVTLSCEQNLNHDAMYWYRQDPGQGLRLIYYSQIVNDFQKGDIAEGYSVSREKKESFPLTVTSAQKNPTAFYLCASSIARRGDYGYTFGSGTRLTVV.

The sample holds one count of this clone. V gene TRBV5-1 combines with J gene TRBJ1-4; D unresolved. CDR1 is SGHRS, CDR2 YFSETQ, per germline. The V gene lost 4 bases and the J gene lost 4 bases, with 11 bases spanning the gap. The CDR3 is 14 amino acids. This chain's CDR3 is CASSPGRDNEKLFF. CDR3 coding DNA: TGCGCCAGCAGCCCCGGACGGGATAATGAAAAACTGTTTTTT. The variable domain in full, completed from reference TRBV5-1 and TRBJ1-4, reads KAGVTQTPRYLIKTRGQQVTLSCSPISGHRSVSWYQQTPGQGLQFLFEYFSETQRNKGNFPGRFSGRQFSNSRSEMNVSTLELGDSALYLCASSPGRDNEKLFFGSGTQLSVL.

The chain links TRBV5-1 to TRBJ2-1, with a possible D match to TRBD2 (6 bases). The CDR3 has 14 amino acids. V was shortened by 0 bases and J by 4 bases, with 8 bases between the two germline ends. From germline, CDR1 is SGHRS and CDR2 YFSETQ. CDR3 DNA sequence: TGCGCCAGCAGCTTGGATAGCGGATACAATGAGCAGTTCTTC. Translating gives CASSLDSGYNEQFF.

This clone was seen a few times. CDR3 DNA: TGTGCCGGCGACAGGGGGCAAGAGACCCAGTACTTC. Protein product: CAGDRGQETQYF. The V and J genes are TRBV30 and TRBJ2-5, with 9 bases fitting TRBD1. Germline V gene data show CDR1 as GTSNPN and CDR2 as SVGIG (reference sequence). Trimming at V came to 8 bases and at J to 2 bases, leaving 3 bases not matched to a gene. The CDR3 covers 12 residues.

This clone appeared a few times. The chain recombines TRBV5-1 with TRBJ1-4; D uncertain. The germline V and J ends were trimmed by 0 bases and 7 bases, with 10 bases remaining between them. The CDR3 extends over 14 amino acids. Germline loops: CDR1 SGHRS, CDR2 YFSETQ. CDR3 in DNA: TGCGCCAGCAGCTTGGATACCAACGGTGAAAAACTGTTTTTT. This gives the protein CASSLDTNGEKLFF.

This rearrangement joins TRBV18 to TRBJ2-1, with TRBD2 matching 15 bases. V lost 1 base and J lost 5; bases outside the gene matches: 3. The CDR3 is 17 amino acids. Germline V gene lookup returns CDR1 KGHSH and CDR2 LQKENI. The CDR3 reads CASSPRGLAGGHNEQFF. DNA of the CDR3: TGTGCCAGCTCACCACGGGGACTAGCGGGGGGTCACAATGAGCAGTTCTTC.

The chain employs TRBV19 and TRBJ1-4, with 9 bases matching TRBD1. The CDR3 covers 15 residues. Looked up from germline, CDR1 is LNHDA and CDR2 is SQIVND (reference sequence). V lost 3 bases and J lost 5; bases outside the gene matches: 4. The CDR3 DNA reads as TGTGCCAGTAGTATTAAGGACAGGGGAAATGAAAAACTGTTTTTT. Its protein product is CASSIKDRGNEKLFF.

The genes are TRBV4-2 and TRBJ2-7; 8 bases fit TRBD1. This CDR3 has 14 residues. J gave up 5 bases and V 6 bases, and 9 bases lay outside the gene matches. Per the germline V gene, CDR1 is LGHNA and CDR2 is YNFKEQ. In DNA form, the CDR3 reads TGTGCCAGCAGGAAGGACAGGGCCTTCCACGAGCAGTACTTC. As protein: CASRKDRAFHEQYF.

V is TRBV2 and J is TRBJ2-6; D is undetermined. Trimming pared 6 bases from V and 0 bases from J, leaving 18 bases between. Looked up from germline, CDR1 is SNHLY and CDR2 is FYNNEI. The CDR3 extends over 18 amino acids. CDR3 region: CASRVRVSGISGANVLTF. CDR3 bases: TGTGCCAGCAGGGTAAGGGTATCGGGCATCTCTGGGGCCAACGTCCTGACTTTC.

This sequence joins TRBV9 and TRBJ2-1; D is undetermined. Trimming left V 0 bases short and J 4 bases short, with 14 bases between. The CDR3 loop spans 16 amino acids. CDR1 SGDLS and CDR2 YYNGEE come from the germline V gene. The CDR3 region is CASSVGLDPVYNEQFF. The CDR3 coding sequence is TGTGCCAGCAGCGTAGGGCTTGATCCGGTTTACAATGAGCAGTTCTTC.

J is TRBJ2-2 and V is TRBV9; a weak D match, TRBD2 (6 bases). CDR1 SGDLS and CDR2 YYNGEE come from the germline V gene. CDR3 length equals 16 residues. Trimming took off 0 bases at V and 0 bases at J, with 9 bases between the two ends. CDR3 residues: CASSVGRGSNTGELFF. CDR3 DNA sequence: TGTGCCAGCAGCGTAGGGCGGGGATCGAACACCGGGGAGCTGTTTTTT.

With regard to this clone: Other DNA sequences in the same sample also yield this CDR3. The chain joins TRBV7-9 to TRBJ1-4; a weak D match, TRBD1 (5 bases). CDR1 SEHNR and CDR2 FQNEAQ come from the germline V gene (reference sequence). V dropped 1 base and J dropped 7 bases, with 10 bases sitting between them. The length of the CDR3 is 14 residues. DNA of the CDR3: TGTGCCAGCAGCTTAGTAGGGGACGGTGAAAAACTGTTTTTT. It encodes CASSLVGDGEKLFF.